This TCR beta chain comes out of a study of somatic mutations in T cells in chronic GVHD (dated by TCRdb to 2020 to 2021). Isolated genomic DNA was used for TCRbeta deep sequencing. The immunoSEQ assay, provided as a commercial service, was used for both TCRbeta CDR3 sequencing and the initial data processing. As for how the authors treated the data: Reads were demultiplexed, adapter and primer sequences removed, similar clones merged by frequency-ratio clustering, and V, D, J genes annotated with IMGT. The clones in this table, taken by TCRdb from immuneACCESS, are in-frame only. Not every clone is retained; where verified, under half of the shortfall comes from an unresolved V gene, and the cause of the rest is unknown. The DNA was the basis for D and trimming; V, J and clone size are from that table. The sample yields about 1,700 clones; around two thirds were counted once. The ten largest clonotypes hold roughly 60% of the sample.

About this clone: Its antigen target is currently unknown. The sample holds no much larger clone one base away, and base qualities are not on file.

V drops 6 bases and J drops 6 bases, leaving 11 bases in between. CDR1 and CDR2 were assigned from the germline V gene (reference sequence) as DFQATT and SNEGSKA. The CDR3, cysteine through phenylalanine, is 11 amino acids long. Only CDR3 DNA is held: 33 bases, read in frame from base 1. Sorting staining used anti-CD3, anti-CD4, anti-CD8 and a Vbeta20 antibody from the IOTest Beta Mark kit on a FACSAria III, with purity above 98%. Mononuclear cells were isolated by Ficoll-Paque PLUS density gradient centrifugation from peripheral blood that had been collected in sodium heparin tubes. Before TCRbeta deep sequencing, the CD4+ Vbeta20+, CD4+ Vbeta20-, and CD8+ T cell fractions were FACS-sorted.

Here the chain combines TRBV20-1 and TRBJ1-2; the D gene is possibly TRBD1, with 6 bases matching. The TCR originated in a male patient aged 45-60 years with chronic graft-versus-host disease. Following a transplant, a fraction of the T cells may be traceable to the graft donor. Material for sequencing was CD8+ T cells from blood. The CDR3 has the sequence CSAPRGNGYTF. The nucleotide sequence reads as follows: TGCAGTGCACCGAGGGGGAATGGCTACACCTTC.